Included here is one TCR beta chain sequence, with context. The antigen is undetermined. This specimen belongs to a study of cytomegalovirus exposure and HLA in healthy donors. About the research overall: Of the donors genotyped, several hundred in all, 75% to 85% fell in the Caucasian-associated ancestry cluster. Broader study findings: Other equally common chains were less clonally expanded than HLA-associated TCR beta chains, a later analysis showed. Common viral pathogens seemed, in a later analysis, to connect with several of the most significant clusters.

CDR1 and CDR2 (germline): SGHTA, FQGNSA. V lost 5 bases, J lost 0 bases, and 10 bases lay in between. The length of the CDR3 is 14 residues. PCR used 60 Vbeta primers and 13 Jbeta primers. Data came from immunoSEQ multiplex PCR; TCRdb stores just in-frame clones and leaves some out. This sample carries around 70,000 clones, roughly 82% of them seen once, and the ten largest clones take roughly an eighth. The gene calls are TRBV7-2 and TRBJ2-5, with D unresolved. Sequencing used PBMCs. The receptor was isolated from a male donor in good health and CMV-seropositive. The DNA for the CDR3 is TGTGCCAGCAGCCGTCTGAGGTACCAAGAGACCCAGTACTTC. Its protein product is CASSRLRYQETQYF.